The rows below give T cell receptor beta chains drawn from one sample of a study of human T cells and chemical hapten exposure. TCRdb independently ran MiXCR on the RACE reads; one entry per CDR3 protein. The sample consists of more than 70,000 distinct CDR3 sequences, around a tenth of them appearing once. The material sequenced was whole blood, taken in connection with sensitization to the hapten diphenylcyclopropenone (DPC). The receptor source for this set is a man aged 18 to 30 with alopecia areata. Some clones in this sample may be carry-over from other donors' samples. Each CDR3 is given with its conserved first and last residue. A D gene is named only where the DNA matches it firmly. Clone size appears in some rows only: once, few, many, or a class for an expanded clone.

>-|TRBV7-2|TRBJ1-5|TRBD1
TGTGCCAGCAGCTGGGAATCAGGGGGCCGAATTACGCCCCAGCATTTT
CASSWESGGRITPQHF
>-|TRBV7-2|TRBJ2-1|-
TGTGCCAGCAGCTTAGTTCTCGCTTATGGTCCGTTCTTC
CASSLVLAYGPFF
>few|TRBV9|TRBJ1-3|-
TGTGCCAGCAGGGCGGGGGCTGGAAACACCATATATTTT
CASRAGAGNTIYF
>-|TRBV19|TRBJ2-7|TRBD1
TGTGCCAGTAGGGGAGAGACAGGGCCGACCTACGAGCAGTACTTC
CASRGETGPTYEQYF
>many|TRBV20-1|TRBJ2-1|TRBD1
TGCAGTGCTAGCGGCGACAGGGATGATGAGCAGTTCTTC
CSASGDRDDEQFF
>few|TRBV4-1|TRBJ1-2|-
TGCGCCAGCAGCCACAATCTCCGGGACACAAAGAACTCTAACTATGGCTACACCTTC
CASSHNLRDTKNSNYGYTF
>many|TRBV20-1|TRBJ2-7|TRBD2
TGCAGTGCTAGTGAGCTAGCGGGGTTTTTCTACGAGCAGTACTTC
CSASELAGFFYEQYF
>-|TRBV10-1|TRBJ2-5|-
TGCGCCAGCAGTGAGAATCCGCAAGAGACCCAGTACTTC
CASSENPQETQYF
>many|TRBV3-1|TRBJ1-1|-
TGTGCCAGCAGCCTTACACCGGGACAATCATCAGAAGCTTTCTTT
CASSLTPGQSSEAFF
>many|TRBV18|TRBJ2-1|TRBD1
TGTGCCAGCTCACCCCTTTCGACAGGGGGCTCCTACAATGAGCAGTTCTTC
CASSPLSTGGSYNEQFF
>many|TRBV14|TRBJ1-1|-
TGTGCCAGCAGCCGGAGTTTAGGGGCCACTGAAGCTTTCTTT
CASSRSLGATEAFF
>-|TRBV7-9|TRBJ1-4|TRBD1
TGTGCCAGCAGCTTACAGGGGGCGGAGGATGAAAAACTGTTTTTT
CASSLQGAEDEKLFF
>few|TRBV19|TRBJ2-2|-
TGTGCCAGTAGTATAGGTCCTATCACCGGGGAGCTGTTTTTT
CASSIGPITGELFF
>few|TRBV7-8|TRBJ1-1|-
TGTGCCAGCAGCTTAGCGCTCAGGGACACTGAAGCTTTCTTT
CASSLALRDTEAFF
>many|TRBV10-2|TRBJ1-2|-
TGCGCCAGCAGTGAGATGTGGACGTCTAACTATGGCTACACCTTC
CASSEMWTSNYGYTF
>few|TRBV6-2/TRBV6-3|TRBJ2-1|-
TGTGCCAGCAGTTACTCAAATAGTAATGAGCAGTTCTTC
CASSYSNSNEQFF
>many|TRBV6-5|TRBJ1-1|-
TGTGCCAGCAGTTACTCGAACAGGGTGAGCACTGAAGCTTTCTTT
CASSYSNRVSTEAFF
>many|TRBV27|TRBJ2-2|-
TGTGCCAGCAGTTACGGGCCTGACTGGACCGGGGAGCTGTTTTTT
CASSYGPDWTGELFF
>many|TRBV7-9|TRBJ2-6|-
TGTGCCAGCAGCTTATCTCTACGGACTTCATACTCTGGGGCCAACGTCCTGACTTTC
CASSLSLRTSYSGANVLTF
>few|TRBV7-9|TRBJ2-5|TRBD1
TGTGCCAGCAGCCCGGACAGGGGGAAGACCCAGTACTTC
CASSPDRGKTQYF
>many|TRBV7-9|TRBJ2-1|TRBD2
TGTGCCAGCAGCTCGCGGGAAGCGGGGTTCTACAATGAGCAGTTCTTC
CASSSREAGFYNEQFF
>many|TRBV4-3|TRBJ1-3|-
TGCGCCAGCAGCCAAGGGTCCGACAGCGGAAACACCATATATTTT
CASSQGSDSGNTIYF
>many|TRBV4-1|TRBJ2-2|-
TGCGCCAGCAGCCAGCGGGGAGACGTGCGGGATTTGTGGAGTCAGGACCGGGAGCTGTTTTTT
CASSQRGDVRDLWSQDRELFF
>many|TRBV11-2|TRBJ2-5|-
TGTGCCAGCAGCCTGGGCTCTGCGGGCGTAACACAAGAGACCCAGTACTTC
CASSLGSAGVTQETQYF
>few|TRBV7-9|TRBJ2-7|-
TGTGCCAGCCAACAGGCCTACGAGCAGTACTTC
CASQQAYEQYF
>many|TRBV5-1|TRBJ2-2|-
TGCGCCAGCAGCTTGGAGGGACTGGCTACCGGGGAGCTGTTTTTT
CASSLEGLATGELFF
>-|TRBV7-9|TRBJ2-3|-
TGTGCCAGCACCCAGGACCCACGCATAGATACGCAGTATTTT
CASTQDPRIDTQYF
>many|TRBV3-1|TRBJ2-7|-
TGTGCCAGCAGCCAAGACGGGAGCGAGCAGTACTTC
CASSQDGSEQYF
>few|TRBV18|TRBJ2-7|-
TGTGCCAGCTCACCACCGGGTGAGGGGGGATCCTACGAGCAGTACTTC
CASSPPGEGGSYEQYF
>-|TRBV7-7|TRBJ2-2|-
TGTGCCAGCAGCTTAGAATCAGGTGTCGGGGAGCTGTTTTTT
CASSLESGVGELFF
>many|TRBV7-2|TRBJ2-2|TRBD1
TGTGCCAGCAGCCCTGGACAGGGGGGATCCTTCAACACCGGGGAGCTGTTTTTT
CASSPGQGGSFNTGELFF
>-|TRBV11-1|TRBJ1-1|-
TGTGCCAGCAGCACGCAGGGGAACACTGAAGCTTTCTTT
CASSTQGNTEAFF
>few|TRBV10-3|TRBJ2-7|-
TGTGCCATCAGTGAGATCGCAGGGGAGTCCTACGAGCAGTACTTC
CAISEIAGESYEQYF
>few|TRBV11-2|TRBJ1-2|-
TGTGCCAGCAGCTTAGATATTGGTGCCGGGAACTATGGCTACACCTTC
CASSLDIGAGNYGYTF
>few|TRBV3-1|TRBJ2-3|TRBD2
TGTGCCAGCAGTGGACTAGTTGGCACAGATACGCAGTATTTT
CASSGLVGTDTQYF
>-|TRBV29-1|TRBJ1-2|-
TGCAGCGTTGTTGATTTTAGAGGCTACACCTTC
CSVVDFRGYTF
>few|TRBV2|TRBJ1-5|-
TGTGCCAGTTTCAGACAGCCTCTTAGCAATCAGCCCCAGCATTTT
CASFRQPLSNQPQHF
>few|TRBV5-1|TRBJ1-2|-
TGCGCCAGCAGCTGGGACGGATCATATGGCTACACCTTC
CASSWDGSYGYTF
>many|TRBV4-2|TRBJ2-3|-
TGTGCCAGCAGCCAGATTGGGTCGGGCACAGATACGCAGTATTTT
CASSQIGSGTDTQYF
>many|TRBV6-2/TRBV6-3|TRBJ1-1|-
TGTGCCAGCAGGCTTACTCCGGGAGAAATAAAAGCTTTCTTT
CASRLTPGEIKAFF
>-|TRBV6-2/TRBV6-3|TRBJ2-7|TRBD1
TGTGCCAGCAGTCCTCTACTCGGACAGGGGTGGAGCGAGCAGTACTTC
CASSPLLGQGWSEQYF
>-|TRBV7-2|TRBJ2-1|TRBD1
TGTGCCAGCAGCCCGACGACAGGGAACAATGAGCAGTTCTTC
CASSPTTGNNEQFF
>few|TRBV3-1|TRBJ2-2|-
TGTGCCAGCAGCCAGGACGACACCGGGGAGCTGTTTTTT
CASSQDDTGELFF
>many|TRBV7-9|TRBJ2-5|-
TGTGCCAGCAGCTTAGGACCTCCCCCGGAGACCCAGTACTTC
CASSLGPPPETQYF
>many|TRBV19|TRBJ1-4|-
TGTGCCAGTAGTCCCCGCCAAGGACAGCTATCGACCCGTATTAATGAAAAACTGTTTTTT
CASSPRQGQLSTRINEKLFF
>many|TRBV4-1|TRBJ1-5|-
TGCGCCAGCAGCCAAGGACAGTACACCAATCAGCCCCAGCATTTT
CASSQGQYTNQPQHF
>-|TRBV4-1|TRBJ1-2|-
TGCGCCAGCAGCCAAAAACAGGGAGGCTATGGCTACACCTTC
CASSQKQGGYGYTF
>-|TRBV3-1|TRBJ2-7|TRBD2
TGTGCCAGCAGACTAGCGGGGGGGCCCAACGAGCAGTACTTC
CASRLAGGPNEQYF
>-|TRBV7-8|TRBJ2-5|TRBD1
TGTGCCAGCACCTCGGGACAGCAGATCCAAGAGACCCAGTACTTC
CASTSGQQIQETQYF
>many|TRBV29-1|TRBJ1-5|TRBD1
TGCAGCGTTGATACCGGGACAGCAAATCAGCCCCAGCATTTT
CSVDTGTANQPQHF
>-|TRBV29-1|TRBJ1-2|-
TGCAGCGTGACGACAGTTGGTGATAAAGACACCTTC
CSVTTVGDKDTF